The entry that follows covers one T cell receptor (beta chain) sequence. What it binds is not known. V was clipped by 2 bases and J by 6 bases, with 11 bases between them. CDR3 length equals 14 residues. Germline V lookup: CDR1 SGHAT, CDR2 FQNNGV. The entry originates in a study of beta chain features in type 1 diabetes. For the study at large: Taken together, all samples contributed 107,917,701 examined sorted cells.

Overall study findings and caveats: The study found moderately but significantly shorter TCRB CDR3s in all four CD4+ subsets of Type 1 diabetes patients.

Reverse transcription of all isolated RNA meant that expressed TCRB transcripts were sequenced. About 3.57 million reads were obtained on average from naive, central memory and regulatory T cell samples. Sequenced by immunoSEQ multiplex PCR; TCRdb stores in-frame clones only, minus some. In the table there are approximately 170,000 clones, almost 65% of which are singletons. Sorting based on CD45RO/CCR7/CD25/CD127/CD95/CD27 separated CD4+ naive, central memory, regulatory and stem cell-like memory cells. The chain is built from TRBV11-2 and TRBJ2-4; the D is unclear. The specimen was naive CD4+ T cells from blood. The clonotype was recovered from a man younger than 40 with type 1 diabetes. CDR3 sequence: CASSLLPRGNIQYF. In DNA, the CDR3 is TGTGCCAGCAGCTTACTACCACGCGGAAACATTCAGTACTTC. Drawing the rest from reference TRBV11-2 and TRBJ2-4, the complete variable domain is EAGVAQSPRYKIIEKRQSVAFWCNPISGHATLYWYQQILGQGPKLLIQFQNNGVVDDSQLPKDRFSAERLKGVDSTLKIQPAKLEDSAVYLCASSLLPRGNIQYFGAGTRLSVL.